Listed here is a single TCR beta chain. Its antigen is not identified. The germline V and J ends were trimmed by 7 bases and 3 bases, with 12 bases remaining between them. Germline V gene data show CDR1 as MNHEY and CDR2 as SMNVEV (reference sequence). This CDR3 has 13 amino acids. Clones were sequenced by immunoSEQ multiplex PCR, and TCRdb holds only the in-frame ones, with some missing. This table holds about 580,000 clones, 95% to 98% found once. This sample is drawn from a study of shared clonotypes between healthy human individuals. Background on the study: Contributing individuals were a couple of females and a few males aged 18 to 49.

Findings of the study overall: Few donors restricted represented genetic and exposure-history diversity. For naive CD4 cells, roughly 5% of clonotypes were shared across a handful of donors.

CD45RO-negative, CCR7-selected cells formed the naive CD8 fraction, which excluded terminally differentiated effector memory CD45RA+ cells. The sample taken for sequencing was naive CD8+ T cells sorted from blood. The chain recombines TRBV27 with TRBJ1-1; D may be TRBD1 (5 bases). The TCR was taken from a man aged 30 to 45 in good health. CDR3 residues: CASTPLGDTEAFF. Here the CDR3 DNA reads TGTGCCAGCACCCCCCTAGGGGACACTGAAGCTTTCTTT.